This T cell receptor beta chain was sequenced for a study of blood T cells in healthy people across ages. Study-wide results and caveats: Possibly, changes in expanded clonotypes were confounded because donor CMV status was unknown. As age increased, TCR beta diversity per million T cells fell in a roughly linear fashion.

A J-beta primer mix and a sample-barcoded 5' primer were used in a second PCR of roughly 6 to 12 cycles. Each cDNA molecule received a tag from a template-switch adaptor that had 12 random nucleotides. All samples yielded 3 million or more CDR3-containing paired-end reads. TCRdb recomputed calls from the 5' RACE reads with MiXCR, one row per CDR3 protein. The sample includes roughly 1.6 million distinct CDR3 sequences, approximately 32% seen only once; the top ten take approximately 10%. The trim removed 0 bases at V and 2 bases at J, leaving 2 bases unmatched. Germline V gene sequence: CDR1 DFQATT, CDR2 SNEGSKA (reference sequence). CDR3 length: 14 residues. This clonotype occurred a few times. Its antigen is not identified.

The chain carries TRBV20-1 and TRBJ2-7; 9 bases align to TRBD2. Sequencing was done on a sample of blood. The TCR was taken from a woman in her 30s in good health. This CDR3 reads CSARDSGRTYEQYF. The CDR3 DNA is TGCAGTGCTAGAGACAGCGGGAGGACCTACGAGCAGTACTTC.